Below are 30 T cell receptor beta chains sequenced from a single sample in a study of T cells after yellow fever vaccination. TCRdb independently ran MiXCR on the 5' RACE reads; one entry per CDR3 protein. The sample contains 450,000 to 550,000 distinct CDR3 sequences, 21% of which appear only once. The material sequenced was PBMCs, taken 20 to 25 days after the first yellow fever vaccination. The receptors originated from a man between 18 and 29 years old who received the YFV17D yellow fever vaccine.

This chain joins TRBV6-2 or TRBV6-3 and TRBJ2-4, with D maybe TRBD2 (6 bases). The germline gives CDR1 MNHEY, CDR2 SVGEGT. The CDR3 runs to 14 residues. Trimming pared 4 bases from V and 12 bases from J, leaving 19 bases between. The CDR3 protein is CASSSIVYRDSQYF. As DNA, the CDR3 is TGTGCCAGCAGTTCAATAGTATACCGGGACTCTCAGTACTTC.

This chain links TRBV9 with TRBJ2-7, with D tentatively TRBD1 (6 bases). The ends were cut back, 4 bases at V and 7 bases at J, with 15 bases in the middle. CDR1 and CDR2 from the germline V gene are SGDLS and YYNGEE. The CDR3 is 13 residues long. The CDR3 is CASSPQQGSEQYF. CDR3 DNA sequence: TGTGCCAGCAGCCCCCAACAGGGCTCGGAGCAGTACTTC.

V is TRBV6-2 or TRBV6-3 and J is TRBJ2-7, with D perhaps TRBD1 (6 bases). The CDR3 runs to 16 residues. V dropped 0 bases and J dropped 2 bases, with 14 bases sitting between them. CDR1 is MNHEY and CDR2 is SVGEGT in the germline V gene. Here the CDR3 DNA reads TGTGCCAGCAGTTACTCGGTCCGGGACAACCCCTACGAGCAGTACTTC. It specifies CASSYSVRDNPYEQYF.

This clonotype was seen more than once but under ten times. The chain carries TRBV7-6 and TRBJ2-1, with D maybe TRBD2 (6 bases). V lost 5 bases and J lost 6, with 8 bases in between. The germline V gene has CDR1 SGHVS and CDR2 FNYEAQ. The CDR3 is 12 residues long. CDR3 amino acids: CASSRLGNEQFF. CDR3 bases: TGTGCCAGCAGCAGACTAGGCAATGAGCAGTTCTTC.

The table lists this clonotype with many counts. DNA for the CDR3: TGTGCCACCAGTGAACTTGGCGGGACAGTTGAGAATGAGCAGTTCTTC. Amino acids: CATSELGGTVENEQFF. This chain connects TRBV24-1 to TRBJ2-1, with D tentatively TRBD1 (7 bases). This CDR3 has 16 residues. In germline, CDR1 is KGHDR, CDR2 SFDVKD. V was cut by 4 bases and J by 7 bases, with 19 bases left in between.

The table lists this clonotype with a few counts. The chain employs TRBV6-5 and TRBJ1-2; 9 positions agree with TRBD1. Germline V gene data show CDR1 as MNHEY and CDR2 as SVGAGI. The V and J ends lost 7 bases and 8 bases, in that order; junction bases with no gene match: 11. This CDR3 has 14 residues. The CDR3 DNA follows: TGTGCCAGCACCCAACAGGGGGCCGCGGGGGGCTACACCTTC. Translation: CASTQQGAAGGYTF.

The chain joins TRBV6-5 to TRBJ2-7; D tentatively fits TRBD1 or TRBD2 (7 bases each). This CDR3 has 15 residues. V was clipped by 4 bases and J by 0 bases, with 13 bases between them. Germline-derived CDR1 and CDR2 are MNHEY and SVGAGI. The CDR3 protein is CASSWEGDSSYEQYV. The CDR3, as DNA: TGTGCCAGCAGTTGGGAGGGGGACAGCTCCTACGAGCAGTACGTC.

This clonotype was seen a handful of times. This chain links TRBV5-1 with TRBJ1-6; D possibly corresponds to TRBD1 (5 bases). Germline lookup yields CDR1 SGHRS and CDR2 YFSETQ. The ends were cut back, 0 bases at V and 6 bases at J, with 7 bases in the middle. The CDR3 contains 14 residues. The CDR3 region is CASSLDRPNSPLHF. DNA for the CDR3: TGCGCCAGCAGCTTGGACAGGCCTAATTCACCCCTCCACTTT.

The CDR3 DNA reads as TGCGCCAGCAGCCTGACGATCCCCTTCGCCGGGGAGCTGTTTTTT. Protein: CASSLTIPFAGELFF. The chain uses TRBV4-3 and TRBJ2-2; D is uncertain. Trimming left V 4 bases short and J 6 bases short, with 15 bases between. This CDR3 spans 15 amino acids. CDR1 is LGHNA and CDR2 is YSLEER in the germline V gene.

This sequence joins TRBV5-4 and TRBJ2-3, with D possibly matching TRBD1 (5 bases). The V end lost 0 bases, the J end lost 4 bases, and 9 bases lay between the germline ends. This CDR3 comprises 14 residues. Germline V CDR1 and CDR2: SGHNT, YYREEE (reference sequence). CDR3 bases: TGTGCCAGCAGCTTGGAAGGGGCTGCAGATACGCAGTATTTT. Its translation is CASSLEGAADTQYF.

The rearrangement links TRBV3-1 to TRBJ2-3, with 10 bases that match TRBD2. The CDR3 totals 20 residues. V shed 4 bases and J 1 base; nucleotides not matched to a gene: 17. CDR1 is LGHDT, CDR2 YNNKEL, per germline (reference sequence). The CDR3 sequence is CASSPPGKRGGGWGTDTQYF. In DNA, the CDR3 is TGTGCCAGCAGCCCCCCCGGTAAGCGGGGGGGAGGTTGGGGCACAGATACGCAGTATTTT.

This clonotype was detected a few times. The V call is TRBV7-6, the J call TRBJ2-3, with 7 bases lining up with TRBD2. Trimming at V came to 5 bases and at J to 7 bases, leaving 12 bases not matched to a gene. The germline V gene has CDR1 SGHVS and CDR2 FNYEAQ. This CDR3 is 15 amino acids long. This CDR3 is CASSQGGGPFYTQYF. CDR3 sequence (DNA): TGTGCCAGCAGCCAAGGCGGGGGACCTTTCTATACGCAGTATTTT.

This clonotype was found a few times. Sequence at one end of the junction differs from germline and may be a read error. This sequence joins TRBV7-7 and TRBJ2-5; D ambiguous. Germline lookup yields CDR1 SSHAT and CDR2 FNYEAQ (reference sequence). There are 14 residues in the CDR3. CDR3 sequence: CASSLGINQETQYF. DNA of the CDR3: TGTGCTAGCAGCTTAGGAATAAACCAAGAGACCCAGTACTTC. The full variable domain, its missing parts supplied by reference TRBV7-7 and TRBJ2-5, is GAGVSQSPRYKVTKRGQDVTLRCDPISSHATLYWYQQALGQGPEFLTYFNYEAQPDKSGLPSDRFSAERPEGSISTLTIQRTEQRDSAMYRCASSLGINQETQYFGPGTRLLVL.

This clonotype was seen more than once but under ten times. This sequence joins TRBV7-3 and TRBJ2-1; the D is unclear. There are 14 residues in the CDR3. Germline V lookup: CDR1 SGHTA, CDR2 FQGTGA. V was cut by 5 bases and J by 3 bases, with 11 bases left in between. This CDR3 is CASSPGEYYNEQFF. The CDR3 nucleotides read TGTGCCAGCAGCCCTGGAGAGTACTACAATGAGCAGTTCTTC.

This chain connects TRBV5-1 to TRBJ2-3; 8 nucleotides line up with TRBD1. Germline CDR1 reads SGHRS; CDR2 reads YFSETQ. This CDR3 region has 18 residues. V was pared by 1 base and J by 4 bases, with 14 bases of the junction left unmatched. The CDR3, as DNA: TGCGCCAGCAGCTTGACCGCAGGGGGCTCAGGAGGCCCAGATACGCAGTATTTT. Its protein is CASSLTAGGSGGPDTQYF.

CDR3 loop: CASSLGPGHGNTIYF. The CDR3 DNA reads as TGTGCCAGCAGCTTAGGACCGGGACACGGAAACACCATATATTTT. The chain joins TRBV7-3 to TRBJ1-3; a weak D match, TRBD1 (6 bases). Deletions cut 2 bases from V and 4 bases from J, with 12 bases between. CDR1 is SGHTA, CDR2 FQGTGA, per germline. The CDR3 is 15 amino acids.

This clonotype was seen more than once but under ten times. V gene TRBV5-1 combines with J gene TRBJ2-5, with D uncertain. CDR1 SGHRS and CDR2 YFSETQ come from the germline V gene. The CDR3 is 14 residues long. V was cut by 5 bases and J by 0 bases, with 11 bases left in between. The CDR3 is CASSRNPYQETQYF. The CDR3, as DNA: TGCGCCAGCAGTCGAAATCCGTACCAAGAGACCCAGTACTTC.

This clonotype was seen a few times. The chain carries TRBV9 and TRBJ1-5, with D uncertain. Germline CDR1 reads SGDLS; CDR2 reads YYNGEE. Between the trimmed V and J ends, which lost 4 bases and 9 bases, there was a span of 11 bases. There are 12 residues in the CDR3. The CDR3 coding sequence is TGTGCCAGCAGCACGACCGTCCGGCCCCAGCATTTT. Translation gives CASSTTVRPQHF. The entire variable domain, with the rest obtained from reference TRBV9 and TRBJ1-5, is as follows: DSGVTQTPKHLITATGQRVTLRCSPRSGDLSVYWYQQSLDQGLQFLIQYYNGEERAKGNILERFSAQQFPDLHSELNLSSLELGDSALYFCASSTTVRPQHFGDGTRLSIL.

V is TRBV6-2 or TRBV6-3 and J is TRBJ2-3, with TRBD1 matching over 7 bases. The germline CDR1 and CDR2 sequences are MNHEY and SVGEGT. This CDR3 has 14 residues. The CDR3 DNA is TGTGCAAGCGGAAGGGGACAGCGCACAGATACGCAGTATTTT. It specifies CASGRGQRTDTQYF.

V usage is TRBV5-1 and J usage is TRBJ2-1; D gene uncertain. Trimming shortened V by 4 bases and J by 5 bases, and 16 bases separated the two germline ends. The CDR3 extends over 15 amino acids. The germline gives CDR1 SGHRS, CDR2 YFSETQ. The DNA of the CDR3 is TGCGCCAGCAGCCAGGCGGACCCCCGAAACAATGAGCAGTTCTTC. It translates to CASSQADPRNNEQFF.

V is TRBV12-5 and J is TRBJ1-3; D is unresolved. Trimming shortened V by 9 bases and J by 4 bases, and 13 bases separated the two germline ends. The CDR3 runs to 13 residues. Germline V gene sequence: CDR1 LGHNT, CDR2 FRNRAP. CDR3 bases: TGTGCTAGCCAGACCTTCTTCGGAAACACCATATATTTT. Its protein product is CASQTFFGNTIYF.

The chain combines TRBV27 with TRBJ1-4; unclear D gene. CDR1 and CDR2 from the germline V gene are MNHEY and SMNVEV (reference sequence). The length of the CDR3 is 18 residues. The V gene lost 5 bases and the J gene lost 5 bases, with 24 bases spanning the gap. CDR3 in amino acids: CASSPKAPYRALNEKLFF. The CDR3 region has the DNA TGTGCCAGCAGTCCTAAGGCCCCTTACCGGGCTTTAAATGAAAAACTGTTTTTT. Looking up the rest from reference TRBV27 and TRBJ1-4 gives the full variable domain: EAQVTQNPRYLITVTGKKLTVTCSQNMNHEYMSWYRQDPGLGLRQIYYSMNVEVTDKGDVPEGYKVSRKEKRNFPLILESPSPNQTSLYFCASSPKAPYRALNEKLFFGSGTQLSVL.

The genes are TRBV9 and TRBJ2-5; D gene uncertain. The CDR3 runs to 14 residues. The V and J ends lost 0 bases and 5 bases respectively, with 11 bases between them. Germline CDR1 is SGDLS and CDR2 is YYNGEE. The CDR3, as DNA: TGTGCCAGCAGCGTAGCTCCAGGACGGGAGACCCAGTACTTC. This sequence encodes CASSVAPGRETQYF. Together with reference TRBV9 and TRBJ2-5, the CDR3 gives the full variable domain: DSGVTQTPKHLITATGQRVTLRCSPRSGDLSVYWYQQSLDQGLQFLIQYYNGEERAKGNILERFSAQQFPDLHSELNLSSLELGDSALYFCASSVAPGRETQYFGPGTRLLVL.

V gene TRBV12-3 or TRBV12-4 combines with J gene TRBJ2-7; TRBD1 matches at 9 bases. V dropped 3 bases and J dropped 9; count of bases not matched to a gene: 6. CDR3 length equals 13 residues. The chain's CDR3 is CASSFGTGLWQYF. CDR3 in DNA: TGTGCCAGCAGTTTTGGGACAGGGTTATGGCAGTACTTC.

This sequence joins TRBV5-5 and TRBJ2-3, with D unclear. The CDR3 has 13 amino acids. V was cut by 4 bases and J by 7 bases, with 13 bases left in between. Germline lookup yields CDR1 SGHKS and CDR2 YYEKEE (reference sequence). In DNA, the CDR3 is TGTGCCAGCAGCCCATCTGATTGGAATACGCAGTATTTT. This codes for CASSPSDWNTQYF.

V is TRBV7-2 and J is TRBJ1-1; no firm D call. With 3 bases removed from V and 1 base from J, the gap between germline ends came to 15 bases. The CDR3 has 16 amino acids. The germline V gene has CDR1 SGHTA and CDR2 FQGNSA. The CDR3 nucleotides read TGTGCCAGCAGCTTCTGGAGCCCAAGACCGAACACTGAAGCTTTCTTT. This encodes CASSFWSPRPNTEAFF.

This clonotype was picked up a small number of times. The genes are TRBV30 and TRBJ1-1; 9 bases map to TRBD1. V was clipped by 1 base and J by 3 bases; unmatched bases: 3. This CDR3 is built from 14 residues. Germline CDR1 GTSNPN, CDR2 SVGIG (reference sequence). The CDR3 DNA follows: TGTGCCTGGAGTGAGGGGACAGGGCACACTGAAGCTTTCTTT. It codes for CAWSEGTGHTEAFF.

The chain uses TRBV9 and TRBJ2-1; D uncertain. Germline V gene data show CDR1 as SGDLS and CDR2 as YYNGEE. V was trimmed by 0 bases and J by 3 bases, leaving 4 bases between them. The CDR3 contains 13 residues. CDR3 in DNA: TGTGCCAGCAGCGTAGCTTACTACAATGAGCAGTTCTTC. Its protein is CASSVAYYNEQFF. Looking up the rest from reference TRBV9 and TRBJ2-1 gives the full variable domain: DSGVTQTPKHLITATGQRVTLRCSPRSGDLSVYWYQQSLDQGLQFLIQYYNGEERAKGNILERFSAQQFPDLHSELNLSSLELGDSALYFCASSVAYYNEQFFGPGTRLTVL.

The chain uses TRBV5-4 and TRBJ2-5; D gene ambiguous. Germline V lookup: CDR1 SGHNT, CDR2 YYREEE (reference sequence). The CDR3 is made up of 13 amino acids. Trimming pared 5 bases from V and 0 bases from J, leaving 8 bases between. The CDR3 loop reads CASSQEDQETQYF. In DNA, the CDR3 is TGTGCCAGCAGTCAGGAAGACCAAGAGACCCAGTACTTC.

This clonotype turned up a few times. CDR3 nucleotides: TGCAGCGCTAAAACCGGGGGTGGCTACACCTTC. As protein: CSAKTGGGYTF. The chain recombines TRBV29-1 with TRBJ1-2; possible D gene TRBD1, 5 bases. The V end was cut by 7 bases, the J end by 7 bases, with 13 bases between. The CDR3 consists of 11 residues. The germline V gene encodes CDR1 SQVTM and CDR2 ANQGSEA.